This TCR beta chain came from a study of blood T cells in healthy people across ages. Study results and limitations: Strong correlation linked observed beta diversity and percent naive T cells. Changes in expanded clonotypes were possibly confounded, as the CMV status of donors was unknown.

V trimming: 2 bases; J trimming: 1 base; junction bases outside the gene matches: 2. CDR3 length equals 14 residues. In germline, CDR1 is DFQATT, CDR2 SNEGSKA (reference sequence). Alongside a J-beta primer mix, a sample-barcoded 5' primer served in a second PCR lasting 7 to 11 cycles. MiXCR, run by TCRdb on the 5' RACE reads, gives a single entry per CDR3 protein. The table lists 750,000 to 950,000 distinct CDR3 sequences, 53% of them singletons, with approximately 40% in the top ten. This clonotype was detected a few times. Its target is unknown. Researchers isolated at least 7 million PBMCs per sample. Total RNA, at least 6 micrograms per sample, was extracted from PBMCs.

The sequence came from a man at least 80 years old in good health. This chain joins TRBV20-1 and TRBJ2-1, with 7 bases aligning to TRBD2. The sample was blood. The CDR3 bases are TGCAGTGCTAGATCCGGGGGGTCCTACAATGAGCAGTTCTTC. It codes for CSARSGGSYNEQFF.